This TCR beta chain came from a study of shared clonotypes between healthy human individuals. About the study: A donor's plate count was three for CD4 naive and three for CD4 memory; CD8 naive had two and CD8 memory one.

Sequencing used immunoSEQ multiplex PCR; TCRdb keeps in-frame clones, though not all of them. This table has approximately 2,000,000 clones, 92% appearing once. Turning to this clone: In the same sample, other DNA sequences code for this CDR3.

The germline V gene has CDR1 MNHEY and CDR2 SVGAGI. The CDR3 loop spans 14 amino acids. The V gene end was trimmed by 6 bases and the J gene end by 1 base; junction bases not matched to a gene: 4. The V gene is TRBV6-5, the J gene TRBJ2-5, with TRBD2 identical over 8 bases. Sequences were obtained from naive CD4+ T cells from PBMCs. The subset is: CD45RA+ positively selected. The TCR originated in a man younger than 35 in good health. Some clones in this sample may be carry-over from other donors' samples. For the CDR3, the DNA is TGTGCCAGCAGCCCGGGAGGGATCCAAGAGACCCAGTACTTC. This codes for CASSPGGIQETQYF.